The following is a TCR beta chain sequence with its context. Its antigen is currently unknown. It was with 60 Vbeta and 13 Jbeta primers that the PCR ran. Original analysis: Roughly 80 million unique TCR beta chains, roughly 10 million shared, were counted in a later analysis. Produced via immunoSEQ multiplex PCR; TCRdb's table is partial and in-frame only. D and trimming were read from the DNA, whereas the V and J calls and clone size are those reported in that table. The table records about 67,000 clones, about two thirds of them present only once. The junction had 12 bases not matched to a gene; V was cut back by 5 bases and J by 4 bases. The CDR3 contains 17 residues. Per the germline V gene, CDR1 is MDHEN and CDR2 is SYDVKM. This entry is derived from a study of cytomegalovirus exposure and HLA in healthy donors. The study, taken as a whole, reports: The study flagged around 150 TCR beta chains as cytomegalovirus-associated.

Sequencing was performed on PBMCs. The clonotype comes from a woman aged 25 to 39 in good health and CMV-seronegative. The V call is TRBV28, the J call TRBJ1-5, with TRBD1 matching over 9 bases. The CDR3 sequence: CASSVTGTGWGNQPQHF. CDR3 coding DNA: TGTGCCAGCAGTGTGACCGGGACAGGGTGGGGGAATCAGCCCCAGCATTTT.